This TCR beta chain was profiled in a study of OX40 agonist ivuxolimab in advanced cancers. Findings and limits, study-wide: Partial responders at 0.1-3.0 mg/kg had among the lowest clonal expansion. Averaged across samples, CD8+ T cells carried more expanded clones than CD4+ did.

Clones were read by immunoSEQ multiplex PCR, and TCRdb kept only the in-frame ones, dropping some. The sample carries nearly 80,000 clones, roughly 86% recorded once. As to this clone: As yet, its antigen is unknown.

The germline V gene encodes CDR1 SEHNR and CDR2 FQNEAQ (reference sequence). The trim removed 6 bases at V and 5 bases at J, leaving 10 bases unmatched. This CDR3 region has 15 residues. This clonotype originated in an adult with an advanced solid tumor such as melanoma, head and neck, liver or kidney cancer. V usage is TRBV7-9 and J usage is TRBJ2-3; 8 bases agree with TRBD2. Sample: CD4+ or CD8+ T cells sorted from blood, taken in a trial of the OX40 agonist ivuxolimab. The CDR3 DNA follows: TGTGCCAGCAGTCCTCGGGGGGGCCGCGAAGATACGCAGTATTTT. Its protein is CASSPRGGREDTQYF.